This TCR beta chain was sequenced in a study of OX40 agonist ivuxolimab in advanced cancers. General study points: Expanded clones were, on average, more numerous in CD8+ T cells than in CD4+. Researchers did not establish what antigens the expanded peripheral T cells target.

The CDR3 spans 15 residues. Trimming removed 6 bases from V and 2 bases from J, with 11 bases in between. The V gene's germline CDR1 is SGHAT and CDR2 FQNNGV. Autoimmune disease history or systemic immunosuppression disqualified patients. The protocol was immunoSEQ multiplex PCR, while the TCRdb copy is restricted to in-frame clones and leaves out a portion. Here the sample spans roughly 76,000 clones, 80% to 90% being singletons. On this clone: The antigen is unknown.

The origin of this receptor is an adult with an advanced solid tumor such as melanoma, head and neck, liver or kidney cancer. The sample consisted of CD4+ or CD8+ T cells sorted from blood, taken in a trial of the OX40 agonist ivuxolimab. The chain joins TRBV11-2 to TRBJ1-6; D is uncertain. CDR3 nucleotides: TGTGCCAGCAGATCTGCAGGTGCCTATAATTCACCCCTCCACTTT. Protein product: CASRSAGAYNSPLHF.